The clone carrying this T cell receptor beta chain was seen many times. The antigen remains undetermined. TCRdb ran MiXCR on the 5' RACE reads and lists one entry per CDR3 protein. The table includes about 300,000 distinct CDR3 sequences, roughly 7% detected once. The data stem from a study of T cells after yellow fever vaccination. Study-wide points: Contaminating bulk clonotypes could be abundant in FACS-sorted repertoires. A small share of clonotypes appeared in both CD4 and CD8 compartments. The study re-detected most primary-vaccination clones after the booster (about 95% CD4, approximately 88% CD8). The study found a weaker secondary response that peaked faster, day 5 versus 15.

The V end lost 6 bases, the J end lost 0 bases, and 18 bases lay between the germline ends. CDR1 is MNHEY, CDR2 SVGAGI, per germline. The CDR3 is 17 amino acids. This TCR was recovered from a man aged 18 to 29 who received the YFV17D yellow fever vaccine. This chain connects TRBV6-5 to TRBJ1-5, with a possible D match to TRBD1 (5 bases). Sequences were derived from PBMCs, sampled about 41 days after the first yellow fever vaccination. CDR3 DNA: TGTGCCAGCAGCCTCCCCCGGGACTTAAGTAGCAATCAGCCCCAGCATTTT. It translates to CASSLPRDLSSNQPQHF.